These T cell receptor beta chains were read from a single sample in a study of glioma-infiltrating T cells. TCRdb analysed the multiplex PCR reads with MiXCR anew, one entry per CDR3 protein. Here the sample spans some 99,000 distinct CDR3 sequences, under 30% being singletons. The sample was glioma tissue, nonneoplastic brain tissue, or PBMCs (not recorded which). All receptors derive from a human donor with low-grade glioma or glioblastoma, undergoing nonglioma brain surgery, or in good health (not recorded which). Both conserved end residues are part of each CDR3. A D gene is named only where the DNA matches it firmly. Where a row states a size, it is once, few, many or the class of an expanded clone; other rows omit it.

TRBJ2-5 . . TRBV12-3/TRBV12-4 TGTGCCACCAGTGAGCTAGGAGAGACCCAGTACTTC CATSELGETQYF
TRBJ2-1 few . TRBV29-1 TGCAGCTCTGCGAGTGGCAATGAGCAGTTCTTC CSSASGNEQFF
TRBJ1-5 many TRBD1 TRBV4-2 TGTGCCAGCAGCCAAGGGGAGGGGGCGCGTCAGCCCCAGCATTTT CASSQGEGARQPQHF
TRBJ2-3 many . TRBV20-1 TGCAGTGCTAGTGAGACAGTCACAGATACGCAGTATTTT CSASETVTDTQYF
TRBJ2-7 . . TRBV5-1 TGCGCCAGCAGCTCCAACAGAGAACAGTACTTC CASSSNREQYF
TRBJ2-7 many TRBD1 TRBV6-1 TGTGCCAGCAGTGCAACAGGGGGAGGAAACTACGAGCAGTACTTC CASSATGGGNYEQYF
TRBJ2-7 many . TRBV6-1 TGTGCCAGCAACCCGGGACACCTGGCCTACGAGCAGTACTTC CASNPGHLAYEQYF
TRBJ2-5 many . TRBV4-1 TGCGCCAGCAGCCTTTTAGAGTACCAAGAGACCCAGTACTTC CASSLLEYQETQYF
TRBJ2-7 . . TRBV29-1 TGCAGCGTTGGAGTCCTTAGCGAGAGAGTTGCCTACGAGCAGTACTTC CSVGVLSERVAYEQYF
TRBJ2-2 once TRBD1 TRBV11-2 TGTGCCAGCAGCTTAGAGTCAGGGGGTTTTACCGGGGAGCTGTTTTTT CASSLESGGFTGELFF
TRBJ1-1 many TRBD1 TRBV5-6 TGTGCCAGCAGACGGACAGGGGGCATGAACACTGAAGCTTTCTTT CASRRTGGMNTEAFF
TRBJ2-3 few . TRBV2 TGTGCCAGCAGGTGGGGGACTTTCTCTAGCACAGATACGCAGTATTTT CASRWGTFSSTDTQYF
TRBJ2-3 many TRBD1 TRBV24-1 TGTGCCACCGGACAGGAGGTCACAGATACGCAGTATTTT CATGQEVTDTQYF
TRBJ2-7 many . TRBV2 TGTGCCAGCAGTGACAGGGGAGCCTACGAGCAGTACTTC CASSDRGAYEQYF
TRBJ1-1 many . TRBV7-9 TGTGCCAGCAGCTTATCCCAGAACACTGAAGCTTTCTTT CASSLSQNTEAFF
TRBJ1-1 . . TRBV27 TGTGCCAGCAGTTTATCGACGGCTTTGAAAACTGAAGCCTTCTTT CASSLSTALKTEAFF
TRBJ2-3 many . TRBV27 TGTGCCATCCATGGCGGCGATACGCAGTATTTT CAIHGGDTQYF
TRBJ2-7 . TRBD2 TRBV14 TGTGCCAGCAGCACAGCGGGGGGCCCCTCCTACGAGCAGTACTTC CASSTAGGPSYEQYF
TRBJ2-7 many TRBD1 TRBV10-3 TGTGCCATCGGGCAGGACAGGGGTTGGGAGCAGTACTTC CAIGQDRGWEQYF
TRBJ1-1 many . TRBV7-3 TGTGCCAGCAGCTCGACAGGAGGGCACACTGAAGCTTTCTTT CASSSTGGHTEAFF
TRBJ2-3 . . TRBV6-1 TGTGCCAGCAGTTCTGCCGCCGGGGCGCAGTATTTT CASSSAAGAQYF
TRBJ2-7 many . TRBV29-1 TGCAGCGTTGAGGGCGAGAGGGACCTCGGCTACGAGCAGTACTTC CSVEGERDLGYEQYF
TRBJ2-7 . . TRBV5-1 TGCGCCAGCAGCTTGGTTCCAGGCGCCTCCTACGAGCAGTACTTC CASSLVPGASYEQYF